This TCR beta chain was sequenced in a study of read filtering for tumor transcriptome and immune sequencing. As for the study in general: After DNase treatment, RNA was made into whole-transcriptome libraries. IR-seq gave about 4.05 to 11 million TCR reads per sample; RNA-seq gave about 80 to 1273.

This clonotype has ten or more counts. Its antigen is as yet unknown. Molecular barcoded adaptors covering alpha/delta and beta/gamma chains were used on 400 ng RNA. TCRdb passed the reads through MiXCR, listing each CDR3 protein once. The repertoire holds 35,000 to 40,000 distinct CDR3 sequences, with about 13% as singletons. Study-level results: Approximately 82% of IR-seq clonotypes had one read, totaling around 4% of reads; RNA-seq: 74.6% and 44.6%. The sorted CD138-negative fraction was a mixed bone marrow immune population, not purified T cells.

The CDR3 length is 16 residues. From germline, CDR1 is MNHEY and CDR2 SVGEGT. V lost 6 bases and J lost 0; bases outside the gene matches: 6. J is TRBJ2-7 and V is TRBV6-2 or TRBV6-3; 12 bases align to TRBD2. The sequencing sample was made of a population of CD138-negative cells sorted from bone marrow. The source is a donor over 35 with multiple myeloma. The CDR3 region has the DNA TGTGCCAGCAGAGCCGGGACTAGCGGGCGCTCCTACGAGCAGTACTTC. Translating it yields CASRAGTSGRSYEQYF.